These 4 T cell receptor beta chains share one sample of origin, sequenced in a study of immune heterogeneity within non-small cell lung tumors. Multiplex PCR amplified TCR beta CDR3 with 32 V and 13 J primers. A single record per CDR3 protein comes from TCRdb applying MiXCR to the multiplex PCR reads. Of around 29,000 distinct CDR3 sequences in the sample, around 28% were seen once. Genomic DNA extracted from bulk tumor tissue served as template. A total of around 600 ng was used per sample. Taken during surgery, several biopsies per primary tumor were spaced as far apart as possible within the tumor mass. The cohort was untreated, with newly diagnosed non-small cell lung cancer undergoing curative surgery. Sequenced sample: lung tumor tissue. These receptors were taken from a man in his forties with non-small cell lung cancer.

The DNA for the CDR3 is TGTGCCAGCAGCCCTCGACGGGGGACGAACACTGAAGCTTTCTTT. As protein: CASSPRRGTNTEAFF. The V call is TRBV7-9, the J call TRBJ1-1; a weak D match, TRBD1 (5 bases). CDR3 length: 15 residues. CDR1 is SEHNR and CDR2 is FQNEAQ in the germline V gene (reference sequence). V gave up 5 bases and J gave up 1 base, with 14 bases separating them. The variable domain in full, with the rest retrieved from reference TRBV7-9 and TRBJ1-1, is DTGVSQNPRHKITKRGQNVTFRCDPISEHNRLYWYRQTLGQGPEFLTYFQNEAQLEKSRLLSDRFSAERPKGSFSTLEIQRTEQGDSAMYLCASSPRRGTNTEAFFGQGTRLTVV.

As for this clonotype: Compared with germline, one end of the junction differs, possibly owing to a read error. The chain couples TRBV4-1 to TRBJ2-7; no reliable D call. The CDR3 runs to 16 residues. Germline CDR1 MGHRA, CDR2 YSYEKL. CDR3 in DNA: TGCGCCAGCAGCCAAGGGCTGGGCCCGAGCTCCTACGAGCAGCACTTC. Translated, it gives CASSQGLGPSSYEQHF.

This clonotype was observed at least ten times. The chain uses TRBV28 and TRBJ1-6, with TRBD1 identical over 8 bases. V dropped 7 bases and J dropped 8; count of bases not matched to a gene: 10. Per germline, CDR1 MDHEN and CDR2 SYDVKM. This CDR3 region has 15 residues. CDR3 bases: TGTGCCAGCACCCGTGGGACAGGCGGATATTCACCCCTCCACTTT. Residues: CASTRGTGGYSPLHF.

The V and J genes are TRBV20-1 and TRBJ1-6; D gene ambiguous. The CDR3 contains 13 residues. From germline, CDR1 is DFQATT and CDR2 SNEGSKA (reference sequence). The V end was cut by 2 bases, the J end by 10 bases, with 12 bases between. This CDR3 reads CSARYTTGSPLHF. CDR3 coding DNA: TGCAGTGCTAGATACACTACGGGCTCACCCCTCCACTTT.